The next 26 T cell receptor beta chains were all read from a single sample in a study of response to subunit inactivated influenza vaccine (dated by TCRdb to the late 2010s). Library construction relied on RT-PCR. Instrument on record: Illumina HiSeq 2500. TCRdb reran the public reads through fastp at Q25 and MiXCR, keeping productive beta chains. Each CDR3 protein appears once, grouped with its most common genes and DNA. Recorded for this sample are almost 250,000 distinct CDR3 sequences; 9.5% to 15% of them occurred a single time. The ten largest clones add up to 7.8% of the sample. Sequences were derived from non-naive T cells sorted from PBMCs, sampled about 14 days before vaccination. In light of the paper, this sample's cell subset or site label describes: memory T cell fraction. The receptors were gathered from a man aged 50 to 59 who received an inactivated influenza vaccine. Donor details come from another sample of the same person, matched by shared clones.

This rearrangement joins TRBV19 to TRBJ2-1, with 7 bases lining up with TRBD2. The CDR3 consists of 13 residues. Germline CDR1 reads LNHDA; CDR2 reads SQIVND (reference sequence). Unmatched junction bases numbered 3, after V lost 5 bases and J lost 5 bases. The CDR3 region is CASSPGTNNEQFF. DNA for the CDR3: TGTGCCAGTAGTCCCGGGACTAACAATGAGCAGTTCTTC.

This clonotype has only a few counts. CDR3 DNA: TGTGCCAGCAGGCCGGACACCCATTACGAGCAGTACTTC. Translating gives CASRPDTHYEQYF. The chain is built from TRBV7-9 and TRBJ2-7, with D perhaps matching TRBD1 (5 bases). This CDR3 is 13 amino acids long. The ends were cut back, 6 bases at V and 4 bases at J, with 13 bases in the middle. Germline CDR1 reads SEHNR; CDR2 reads FQNEAQ (reference sequence).

The chain has TRBV27 and TRBJ1-5, with D unclear. V lost 4 bases and J lost 0, with 7 bases in between. The CDR3 is made up of 14 amino acids. Looked up from germline, CDR1 is MNHEY and CDR2 is SMNVEV (reference sequence). CDR3 in DNA: TGTGCCAGCAGTTCATTCTATAGCAATCAGCCCCAGCATTTT. It encodes CASSSFYSNQPQHF.

This clonotype was observed many times. The gene calls are TRBV5-8 and TRBJ2-7; unclear D gene. From germline, CDR1 is SGHTS and CDR2 YDEGEE. The V end lost 2 bases, the J end lost 3 bases, and 12 bases lay between the germline ends. CDR3 length: 14 residues. CDR3 region: CASSFKGDLYEQYF. The CDR3 coding sequence is TGTGCCAGCAGCTTTAAGGGCGACCTCTACGAGCAGTACTTC.

This clonotype was counted at least ten times. The CDR3 here is CASSYGTANSPLHF. The CDR3, as DNA: TGTGCCAGCAGCTACGGGACAGCAAATTCACCCCTCCACTTT. The chain carries TRBV4-2 and TRBJ1-6, with TRBD1 matching over 7 bases. CDR3 size: 14 residues. V dropped 5 bases and J dropped 7; count of bases not matched to a gene: 5. The V gene's germline CDR1 is LGHNA and CDR2 YNFKEQ.

This clonotype has ten or more counts. The chain uses TRBV4-3 and TRBJ1-3; D is perhaps TRBD1 (6 bases). The ends were cut back, 0 bases at V and 9 bases at J, with 12 bases in the middle. Germline values: CDR1 LGHNA, CDR2 YSLEER. The CDR3 is 14 amino acids. As DNA, the CDR3 is TGCGCCAGCAGCCAAGAGACAGGAGTCGGCACCATATATTTT. Translation gives CASSQETGVGTIYF.

In its sample, this clonotype was seen a few times. The chain has TRBV11-2 and TRBJ2-1, with D hard to call. From germline, CDR1 is SGHAT and CDR2 FQNNGV. The ends were cut back, 1 base at V and 10 bases at J, with 11 bases in the middle. This CDR3 has 13 residues. This CDR3 reads CASSLASLREQFF. The CDR3 DNA sequence: TGTGCCAGCAGCTTAGCGAGTTTAAGGGAGCAGTTCTTC.

The sample holds many counts of this clonotype. The rearrangement links TRBV9 to TRBJ2-2; 10 nucleotides align to TRBD2. The CDR3 runs 16 residues. Trimming at V came to 3 bases and at J to 1 base, leaving 3 bases not matched to a gene. Germline V gives CDR1 SGDLS, CDR2 YYNGEE. As DNA, the CDR3 is TGTGCCAGCAGCGCGGGACTAGCGATGAACACCGGGGAGCTGTTTTTT. This sequence encodes CASSAGLAMNTGELFF.

This clonotype was recorded at least ten times. The chain links TRBV5-1 to TRBJ2-3, with TRBD2 as a possible D gene (5 bases). Germline assignment: CDR1 SGHRS and CDR2 YFSETQ. This CDR3 spans 16 amino acids. Trimming left V 0 bases short and J 2 bases short, with 13 bases between. Written as DNA, the CDR3 is TGCGCCAGCAGCTTGGCCCCTCGGGGAAACACAGATACGCAGTATTTT. Encoded protein: CASSLAPRGNTDTQYF.

This clonotype has a handful of counts. The chain joins TRBV15 to TRBJ2-2; D gene uncertain. The CDR3 is 16 amino acids. The germline CDR1 and CDR2 sequences are LNHNV and YYDKDF (reference sequence). V lost 1 base and J 4 bases, leaving 13 bases between the germline ends. Here the CDR3 reads CATSRGVTRSTGELFF. For the CDR3, the DNA is TGTGCCACCAGCAGAGGGGTGACACGTTCCACCGGGGAGCTGTTTTTT.

Only a few counts were recorded for this clonotype. The genes are TRBV7-2 and TRBJ2-7, with 7 positions matching TRBD1. Germline values: CDR1 SGHTA, CDR2 FQGNSA. Losses at the gene ends were 8 bases for V and 3 bases for J; bases not matched to a gene: 7. The CDR3 loop spans 13 amino acids. The CDR3 sequence: CASGRQGNYEQYF. DNA of the CDR3: TGTGCCAGCGGACGACAGGGTAACTACGAGCAGTACTTC.

The sample holds a few counts of this clonotype. CDR3 sequence reads: CASSQTSVNTEAFF. The CDR3 DNA is TGCGCCAGCAGCCAAACTTCCGTGAACACTGAAGCTTTCTTT. This rearrangement joins TRBV4-3 to TRBJ1-1, with unresolved D. The germline gives CDR1 LGHNA, CDR2 YSLEER. V was pared by 2 bases and J by 0 bases, with 7 bases between. The CDR3 length is 14 residues.

V is TRBV10-3 and J is TRBJ2-3; D is uncertain. The ends were cut back, 3 bases at V and 1 base at J, with 11 bases in the middle. Germline assignment: CDR1 ENHRY and CDR2 SYGVKD. This CDR3 region has 15 residues. CDR3: CAISDQPPGTDTQYF. The CDR3 nucleotides read TGTGCCATCAGTGACCAACCCCCGGGCACAGATACGCAGTATTTT.

Only a few counts were recorded for this clonotype. The rearrangement links TRBV3-1 to TRBJ1-2; TRBD1 might be the D (6 bases). The germline V gene has CDR1 LGHDT and CDR2 YNNKEL (reference sequence). The V gene lost 3 bases and the J gene lost 6 bases, with 11 bases spanning the gap. This CDR3 has 13 amino acids. The CDR3 protein is CASSQGGGHGYTF. The CDR3 DNA follows: TGTGCCAGCAGCCAGGGGGGGGGCCATGGCTACACCTTC.

This clonotype was counted a few times. The gene calls are TRBV6-2 or TRBV6-3 and TRBJ2-7; TRBD2 matches 8 bases. Trimming removed 5 bases from V and 0 bases from J; junction bases left unmatched: 9. This CDR3 has 16 amino acids. Germline lookup yields CDR1 MNHEY and CDR2 SVGEGT. CDR3 amino acids: CASSPSPSGGSYEQYF. The CDR3 region has the DNA TGTGCCAGCAGTCCCAGTCCGAGCGGGGGCTCCTACGAGCAGTACTTC.

This clonotype was observed a few times. The chain couples TRBV7-9 to TRBJ1-4; D is uncertain. The CDR3 consists of 12 residues. Looked up from germline, CDR1 is SEHNR and CDR2 is FQNEAQ (reference sequence). Trimming took off 7 bases at V and 7 bases at J, with 10 bases between the two ends. The CDR3 protein is CASTSMGEKLFF. CDR3 DNA sequence: TGTGCCAGCACCTCCATGGGTGAAAAACTGTTTTTT.

The chain links TRBV20-1 to TRBJ2-2; no reliable D call. CDR1 and CDR2 (germline): DFQATT, SNEGSKA (reference sequence). Deletions cut 0 bases from V and 0 bases from J, with 11 bases between. The CDR3 is made up of 16 amino acids. The CDR3 DNA is TGCAGTGCTAGAGAGTTGAAGCGCTCGAACACCGGGGAGCTGTTTTTT. It specifies CSARELKRSNTGELFF.

The V gene is TRBV6-6, the J gene TRBJ2-3; no reliable D call. In germline, CDR1 is MNHNY, CDR2 SVGAGI (reference sequence). This CDR3 spans 13 amino acids. Trimming cost V 2 bases and J 4 bases, with 7 bases left between them. The CDR3 DNA is TGTGCCAGCAGTTACAATTCCGCAGATACGCAGTATTTT. It specifies CASSYNSADTQYF.

This clonotype was observed a few times. The J gene is TRBJ2-1, the V gene TRBV6-5; TRBD2 matches at 8 bases. Trimming cost V 3 bases and J 2 bases; bases outside gene matches: 9. This CDR3 contains 17 residues. In germline, CDR1 is MNHEY, CDR2 SVGAGI. The CDR3 nucleotides are TGTGCCAGCAGTTATTCCGCGGGGGGTAAGCCCTACAATGAGCAGTTCTTC. It specifies CASSYSAGGKPYNEQFF.

This clonotype was found a few times. The chain employs TRBV14 and TRBJ1-2; 9 bases match TRBD1. The CDR3 runs to 15 residues. Germline CDR1 reads SGHDN; CDR2 reads FVKESK. J was trimmed by 5 bases and V by 0 bases; bases with no gene match: 4. Here the CDR3 reads CASSQETGGRYGYTF. The CDR3 nucleotides read TGTGCCAGCAGCCAAGAGACAGGGGGGCGATATGGCTACACCTTC. The entire variable domain, with the rest obtained from reference TRBV14 and TRBJ1-2, is as follows: EAGVTQFPSHSVIEKGQTVTLRCDPISGHDNLYWYRRVMGKEIKFLLHFVKESKQDESGMPNNRFLAERTGGTYSTLKVQPAELEDSGVYFCASSQETGGRYGYTFGSGTRLTVV.

V and J are TRBV4-3 and TRBJ2-1; D may be TRBD2 (5 bases). V lost 2 bases and J 13 bases, leaving 18 bases between the germline ends. Germline V gene sequence: CDR1 LGHNA, CDR2 YSLEER. The CDR3 loop spans 14 amino acids. CDR3 residues: CASSQQYGDVVQFF. The CDR3 DNA reads as TGCGCCAGCAGCCAACAATACGGGGATGTGGTACAGTTCTTC.

This clonotype was seen many times. The chain couples TRBV12-3 or TRBV12-4 to TRBJ2-2; weak D call: TRBD2 (6 bases). The CDR3 sequence is 14 residues long. V was pared by 7 bases and J by 4 bases, with 13 bases between. The CDR3 nucleotides are TGTGCCAGCACAGTGGGGGACTTCACCGGGGAGCTGTTTTTT. It yields the protein CASTVGDFTGELFF.

CDR3 DNA sequence: TGCGCCAGCAGCTTGTCTAGCGGTTTGGCAGATACGCAGTATTTT. Amino acids: CASSLSSGLADTQYF. The rearrangement uses TRBV5-1 and TRBJ2-3; 7 bases match TRBD2. CDR1 and CDR2 from the germline V gene are SGHRS and YFSETQ. The CDR3 has 15 amino acids. Trimming at V came to 1 base and at J to 4 bases, leaving 6 bases not matched to a gene.

This clonotype was seen only a few times. This sequence joins TRBV14 and TRBJ2-1; D is uncertain. Between the trimmed V and J ends, which lost 5 bases and 5 bases, there was a span of 7 bases. This CDR3 is built from 12 residues. CDR1 is SGHDN, CDR2 FVKESK, per germline. CDR3 in DNA: TGTGCCAGCAGCAGGATTAACAATGAGCAGTTCTTC. This sequence encodes CASSRINNEQFF.

The chain uses TRBV5-1 and TRBJ1-1; TRBD1 matches at 10 bases. V trimming: 3 bases; J trimming: 4 bases; junction bases outside the gene matches: 6. Germline CDR1 SGHRS, CDR2 YFSETQ. This CDR3 has 15 residues. The CDR3 coding sequence is TGCGCCAGCAGCTCGGCCGGGACAGGGGCCACTGAAGCTTTCTTT. Translated: CASSSAGTGATEAFF.

The chain combines TRBV10-2 with TRBJ1-1; 9 bases map to TRBD1. Germline trimming cut 4 bases from V and 4 bases from J; bases unmatched to any gene: 4. Germline values: CDR1 WSHSY, CDR2 SAAADI. This CDR3 has 14 amino acids. The CDR3 coding sequence is TGCGCCAGCAGTGCCGGGACAGGGATCACTGAAGCTTTCTTT. Translation gives CASSAGTGITEAFF.